Following are 27 T cell receptor beta chains from one sample sequenced in a study of blood T cell repertoires in COVID-19. Sequencing was performed with immunoSEQ multiplex PCR; in TCRdb, only in-frame clones are kept and a portion is missing. Altogether around 99,000 clones are present, around three quarters being singletons, with the ten largest covering about 8.7%. The specimen was peripheral blood. The receptors come from a man aged 50 to 60 who had recovered from COVID-19.

The chain links TRBV10-3 to TRBJ1-3; D unclear. The CDR3 has 14 amino acids. V shed 0 bases and J shed 2 bases, with 5 bases lying between them. Germline V gene sequence: CDR1 ENHRY, CDR2 SYGVKD. The CDR3 loop is CAISESSPGNTIYF. CDR3 nucleotides: TGTGCCATCAGTGAGTCAAGCCCTGGAAACACCATATATTTT.

The rearrangement joins TRBV6-1 to TRBJ2-3, with 11 nucleotides matching TRBD2. V lost 1 base to trimming and J lost 4 bases; unmatched junction nucleotides: 1. The CDR3 extends over 15 amino acids. In germline, CDR1 is MNHNS, CDR2 SASEGT. CDR3 coding DNA: TGTGCCAGCAGTGAAGTAGCGGGAGGGCCAGATACGCAGTATTTT. Amino acids: CASSEVAGGPDTQYF.

This rearrangement joins TRBV5-1 to TRBJ1-2; a possible D gene is TRBD1 (6 bases). The CDR3 loop spans 14 amino acids. Germline V gene sequence: CDR1 SGHRS, CDR2 YFSETQ. V lost 3 bases and J 6 bases, leaving 15 bases between the germline ends. This chain's CDR3 is CASSSLEGVDGYTF. CDR3 DNA sequence: TGCGCCAGCAGCTCCCTCGAGGGGGTGGATGGCTACACCTTC.

This chain links TRBV18 with TRBJ2-1; 14 nucleotides match TRBD2. After removal of 3 bases from V and 10 bases from J, the junction contained 14 bases not matched to a gene. The CDR3 runs to 18 residues. Germline assignment: CDR1 KGHSH and CDR2 LQKENI. CDR3 bases: TGTGCCAGCTCACCTCTCGGGACTAGCGGGAGTCCCCTGGGGGAGCAGTTCTTC. Encoded protein: CASSPLGTSGSPLGEQFF.

The chain uses TRBV9 and TRBJ2-3, with D possibly being TRBD1 (6 bases). CDR3 length: 16 residues. Trimming shortened V by 0 bases and J by 1 base, and 12 bases separated the two germline ends. Germline V CDR1 and CDR2: SGDLS, YYNGEE. In DNA form, the CDR3 reads TGTGCCAGCAGCGTAGTGGGGGCCCAACGCACAGATACGCAGTATTTT. The encoded protein is CASSVVGAQRTDTQYF.

This chain connects TRBV6-2 or TRBV6-3 to TRBJ2-3; 12 bases line up with TRBD2. The germline gives CDR1 MNHEY, CDR2 SVGEGT. V was clipped by 0 bases and J by 3 bases; unmatched bases: 7. The CDR3 spans 18 residues. This CDR3 is CASSYSLKTSGRTDTQYF. The CDR3 DNA follows: TGTGCCAGCAGTTACTCCCTGAAGACTAGCGGGAGAACAGATACGCAGTATTTT.

The chain recombines TRBV7-9 with TRBJ1-3; maybe TRBD1 (6 bases). The CDR3 contains 12 residues. The V end lost 4 bases, the J end lost 12 bases, and 13 bases lay between the germline ends. Per germline, CDR1 SEHNR and CDR2 FQNEAQ (reference sequence). CDR3 coding DNA: TGTGCCAGCAGCTCTCAGGGGATCGGCATATATTTT. This sequence encodes CASSSQGIGIYF.

The chain has TRBV24-1 and TRBJ2-2, with 9 bases fitting TRBD1. After removal of 3 bases from V and 3 bases from J, the junction contained 7 bases not matched to a gene. This CDR3 is built from 17 residues. Germline CDR1 is KGHDR and CDR2 is SFDVKD. The CDR3 nucleotides are TGTGCCACCAGTGATCGGACGGGACAGGGAGACACCGGGGAGCTGTTTTTT. Translated: CATSDRTGQGDTGELFF.

J is TRBJ1-2 and V is TRBV10-1; 7 positions agree with TRBD1. The CDR3 covers 16 residues. The germline V gene has CDR1 WNHNN and CDR2 SYGVQD (reference sequence). V shed 6 bases, J shed 5 bases, and the junction held 15 bases outside the gene matches. In nucleotides, the CDR3 is TGCGCCAGCAGACCGACTATAGGGACAGATCCATATGGCTACACCTTC. Translated: CASRPTIGTDPYGYTF.

This clone was seen a few times. The chain uses TRBV10-3 and TRBJ1-1; the D is unclear. This CDR3 is built from 13 residues. V lost 3 bases to trimming and J lost 1 base, with 6 bases between them. CDR1 ENHRY and CDR2 SYGVKD come from the germline V gene. CDR3 bases: TGTGCCATCAGTGAACAACAGAACACTGAAGCTTTCTTT. Translated, it gives CAISEQQNTEAFF.

The chain joins TRBV19 to TRBJ1-1, with D possibly being TRBD1 (6 bases). The V gene lost 9 bases and the J gene lost 1 base, with 9 bases spanning the gap. This CDR3 has 12 residues. Germline V gene data show CDR1 as LNHDA and CDR2 as SQIVND (reference sequence). The CDR3 loop is CASDRQNTEAFF. The CDR3 DNA is TGTGCCAGCGACAGGCAGAACACTGAAGCTTTCTTT.

In its sample, this clone was seen once. The chain combines TRBV7-2 with TRBJ2-7; TRBD1 is a possible D gene (5 bases). The germline V gene has CDR1 SGHTA and CDR2 FQGNSA. This CDR3 is 14 amino acids long. V lost 5 bases and J 4 bases, leaving 15 bases between the germline ends. The CDR3 reads CASSPKHQGYEQYF. The CDR3 DNA reads TGTGCCAGCAGCCCCAAGCACCAGGGATACGAGCAGTACTTC.

By sample fraction, this clone is medium-sized. The CDR3 loop reads CASSSGLAGAKTQNYYEQFF. The CDR3 DNA follows: TGTGCCAGCAGTTCAGGACTAGCGGGAGCTAAGACGCAAAATTACTATGAGCAGTTCTTC. The chain carries TRBV28 and TRBJ2-1; 13 positions agree with TRBD2. Germline V gene data show CDR1 as MDHEN and CDR2 as SYDVKM. J was trimmed by 8 bases and V by 4 bases; bases with no gene match: 20. This CDR3 has 20 residues.

The chain recombines TRBV19 with TRBJ2-7; 12 bases are a match to TRBD2. V shed 4 bases, J shed 3 bases, and the junction held 7 bases outside the gene matches. This CDR3 comprises 16 residues. The germline V gene has CDR1 LNHDA and CDR2 SQIVND (reference sequence). CDR3 in DNA: TGTGCCAGTAGTACCGGGACTAGCGGGCCAAACTACGAGCAGTACTTC. Translated, it gives CASSTGTSGPNYEQYF. The whole variable domain, remainder taken from reference TRBV19 and TRBJ2-7, is DGGITQSPKYLFRKEGQNVTLSCEQNLNHDAMYWYRQDPGQGLRLIYYSQIVNDFQKGDIAEGYSVSREKKESFPLTVTSAQKNPTAFYLCASSTGTSGPNYEQYFGPGTRLTVT.

This sequence joins TRBV12-3 or TRBV12-4 and TRBJ2-4; D unclear. The CDR3 has 13 residues. V was shortened by 8 bases and J by 9 bases, with 17 bases between the two germline ends. CDR3 coding DNA: TGTGCCAGCGAGTTTGGCGGCTCGGGCATTCAGTACTTC. This sequence encodes CASEFGGSGIQYF.

The gene calls are TRBV9 and TRBJ2-3; 8 positions match TRBD2. CDR3 length equals 17 residues. The V gene's germline CDR1 is SGDLS and CDR2 YYNGEE. The J segment lost 2 bases and the V segment lost 0 bases, leaving 8 bases of the junction unmatched. In nucleotides, the CDR3 is TGTGCCAGCAGCGTAGTAACGGGGGGGCCTTCCACAGATACGCAGTATTTT. Protein: CASSVVTGGPSTDTQYF.

For this clone: A much larger clone is a single base away; this may be a read error. The chain links TRBV6-4 to TRBJ2-3; maybe TRBD1 (5 bases). The length of the CDR3 is 13 residues. The V and J ends lost 8 bases and 2 bases respectively, with 11 bases between them. Germline V gives CDR1 MRHNA, CDR2 SNTAGT. CDR3: CASRARVTDTQYF. Written as DNA, the CDR3 is TGTGCCAGCCGGGCCAGGGTCACAGATACGCAGTATTTT.

The V gene is TRBV19, the J gene TRBJ1-6, with D possibly being TRBD1 (6 bases). The CDR3 sequence is 15 residues long. V lost 5 bases to trimming and J lost 4 bases, with 12 bases between them. Germline assignment: CDR1 LNHDA and CDR2 SQIVND (reference sequence). CDR3 sequence (DNA): TGTGCCAGTAGTCCCGGGACATTTTATAATTCACCCCTCCACTTT. Translation: CASSPGTFYNSPLHF.

V usage is TRBV3-1 (or the pseudogene TRBV3-2) and J usage is TRBJ2-5; TRBD2 agrees at 8 bases. The germline CDR1 and CDR2 sequences are LGHDT and YNNKEL (reference sequence). The CDR3 has 15 amino acids. Trimming cost V 0 bases and J 7 bases; bases outside gene matches: 7. This chain's CDR3 is CASSQESGGPWTQYF. The CDR3 DNA follows: TGTGCCAGCAGCCAAGAATCGGGGGGGCCGTGGACCCAGTACTTC.

The rearrangement uses TRBV7-3 and TRBJ2-2, with 7 bases aligning to TRBD2. This CDR3 has 14 residues. Germline loops: CDR1 SGHTA, CDR2 FQGTGA. Trimming took 4 bases from V and 6 from J; bases not matched to a gene: 5. In DNA, the CDR3 is TGTGCCAGCAGCTGGACTAGTGAAGCCGGGGAGCTGTTTTTT. Protein: CASSWTSEAGELFF.

This sequence joins TRBV11-3 and TRBJ2-1; TRBD1 matches at 7 bases. Germline V gene sequence: CDR1 SGHNT, CDR2 YENEEA. This CDR3 has 12 amino acids. V dropped 3 bases and J dropped 9; count of bases not matched to a gene: 2. Here the CDR3 reads CASSFAGGEQFF. The CDR3 nucleotides read TGTGCCAGCAGCTTTGCAGGGGGTGAGCAGTTCTTC.

This chain connects TRBV29-1 to TRBJ2-3; D possibly corresponds to TRBD2 (6 bases). This CDR3 has 14 amino acids. V was pared by 6 bases and J by 2 bases, with 15 bases between. The V gene's germline CDR1 is SQVTM and CDR2 ANQGSEA. The CDR3 nucleotides read TGCAGCGTGCGGGCGGGACCCTCCACAGATACGCAGTATTTT. This translates into CSVRAGPSTDTQYF.

V is TRBV24-1 and J is TRBJ2-2, with TRBD1 identical over 11 bases. The germline gives CDR1 KGHDR, CDR2 SFDVKD. V lost 3 bases, J lost 4 bases, and 6 bases stayed unmatched. There are 17 residues in the CDR3. Written as DNA, the CDR3 is TGTGCCACCAGTGATGCGTCCGGGACAGGGGGCACCGGGGAGCTGTTTTTT. This translates into CATSDASGTGGTGELFF.

This clone was found once. V gene TRBV5-6 combines with J gene TRBJ2-7; TRBD2 agrees at 8 bases. Germline values: CDR1 SGHDT, CDR2 YYEEEE. This CDR3 is built from 14 residues. V trimming: 5 bases; J trimming: 5 bases; junction bases outside the gene matches: 9. This chain's CDR3 is CASSYGGRRNEQYF. Here the CDR3 DNA reads TGTGCCAGCAGTTATGGCGGGAGGAGGAACGAGCAGTACTTC.

This rearrangement joins TRBV6-5 to TRBJ1-5, with 7 bases fitting TRBD1. The germline V gene has CDR1 MNHEY and CDR2 SVGAGI. The CDR3 totals 15 residues. Trimming removed 6 bases from V and 2 bases from J; junction bases left unmatched: 7. CDR3: CASSAGGIGNQPQHF. Here the CDR3 DNA reads TGTGCCAGCAGCGCAGGGGGGATTGGCAATCAGCCCCAGCATTTT.

J is TRBJ2-7 and V is TRBV5-6; 7 bases fit TRBD2. Germline V gives CDR1 SGHDT, CDR2 YYEEEE. Trimming at V came to 2 bases and at J to 7 bases, leaving 6 bases not matched to a gene. The length of the CDR3 is 13 residues. The CDR3 sequence is CASSFTSEVEQYF. As DNA, the CDR3 is TGTGCCAGCAGCTTCACTAGCGAGGTGGAGCAGTACTTC.

This chain uses TRBV7-2 with TRBJ2-7; D is possibly TRBD2 (5 bases). The CDR3 loop spans 14 amino acids. The V gene lost 1 base and the J gene lost 2 bases, with 9 bases spanning the gap. CDR1 is SGHTA and CDR2 is FQGNSA in the germline V gene. In nucleotides, the CDR3 is TGTGCCAGCAGCTTAGTCCGGGATACCTACGAGCAGTACTTC. This sequence encodes CASSLVRDTYEQYF. Using reference TRBV7-2 and TRBJ2-7 for the parts outside the CDR3, the full variable domain is GAGVSQSPSNKVTEKGKDVELRCDPISGHTALYWYRQSLGQGLEFLIYFQGNSAPDKSGLPSDRFSAERTGGSVSTLTIQRTQQEDSAVYLCASSLVRDTYEQYFGPGTRLTVT.